The 19 T cell receptor beta chains given below trace back to one sample, sequenced in a study of blood T cell repertoires in COVID-19. Assay: immunoSEQ multiplex PCR; the TCRdb copy retains only in-frame clones and omits some. The data contain roughly 190,000 clones, approximately 91% of them singletons. Input material: peripheral blood. These receptors were taken from a woman in her forties who had recovered from COVID-19.

This clone showed up just once. The rearrangement uses TRBV6-5 and TRBJ1-1; the D is unclear. The CDR3 runs 15 residues. Germline V lookup: CDR1 MNHEY, CDR2 SVGAGI. The germline V and J ends were trimmed by 7 bases and 3 bases, with 18 bases remaining between them. CDR3 sequence (DNA): TGTGCCAGCACCGCCCCTCAGGCAATGGACACTGAAGCTTTCTTT. It encodes CASTAPQAMDTEAFF.

V usage is TRBV27 and J usage is TRBJ1-1, with D unresolved. Germline assignment: CDR1 MNHEY and CDR2 SMNVEV (reference sequence). The V gene lost 8 bases and the J gene lost 4 bases, with 14 bases spanning the gap. The CDR3 is made up of 13 amino acids. The CDR3 reads CASADTEGTEAFF. CDR3 coding DNA: TGTGCCAGCGCGGATACGGAGGGCACTGAAGCTTTCTTT.

For this clone: Other DNA sequences within the sample encode an identical CDR3. This chain links TRBV5-1 with TRBJ2-1; D not resolved. Germline V CDR1 and CDR2: SGHRS, YFSETQ. The V gene lost 0 bases and the J gene lost 0 bases, with 7 bases spanning the gap. CDR3 size: 15 residues. The CDR3 loop is CASSLAVLSYNEQFF. CDR3 sequence (DNA): TGCGCCAGCAGCTTGGCGGTCCTCTCCTACAATGAGCAGTTCTTC.

This chain uses TRBV3-1 (or the pseudogene TRBV3-2) with TRBJ2-5, with TRBD1 as a possible D gene (7 bases). CDR1 LGHDT and CDR2 YNNKEL come from the germline V gene (reference sequence). The CDR3 consists of 16 residues. Trimming removed 2 bases at V and 5 bases at J, with 18 bases between. The CDR3 loop reads CASSQRKGRGVETQYF. The CDR3 DNA reads as TGTGCCAGCAGCCAAAGGAAGGGCAGGGGGGTTGAGACCCAGTACTTC.

The CDR3 reads CASSLGQGAIGTNEKLFF. The DNA of the CDR3 is TGCGCCAGCAGCCTAGGACAGGGGGCGATTGGAACTAATGAAAAACTGTTTTTT. The rearrangement links TRBV5-1 to TRBJ1-4, with TRBD1 identical over 11 bases. CDR1 and CDR2 from the germline V gene are SGHRS and YFSETQ. Trimming removed 4 bases from V and 1 base from J; junction bases left unmatched: 9. This CDR3 is 18 amino acids long. Drawing the rest from reference TRBV5-1 and TRBJ1-4, the complete variable domain is KAGVTQTPRYLIKTRGQQVTLSCSPISGHRSVSWYQQTPGQGLQFLFEYFSETQRNKGNFPGRFSGRQFSNSRSEMNVSTLELGDSALYLCASSLGQGAIGTNEKLFFGSGTQLSVL.

CDR3 sequence reads: CAWIRGAVGYGYTF. In DNA, the CDR3 is TGTGCCTGGATTCGGGGGGCTGTCGGGTATGGCTACACCTTC. The chain joins TRBV30 to TRBJ1-2; a weak D match, TRBD1 (6 bases). V was clipped by 4 bases and J by 5 bases, with 17 bases between them. Germline V lookup: CDR1 GTSNPN, CDR2 SVGIG (reference sequence). The CDR3 loop spans 14 amino acids.

The chain uses TRBV18 and TRBJ1-5; D ambiguous. The CDR3 has 15 residues. Germline CDR1 is KGHSH and CDR2 is LQKENI. With 3 bases removed from V and 3 bases from J, the gap between germline ends came to 12 bases. The CDR3 sequence: CASSPSTVSNQPQHF. For the CDR3, the DNA is TGTGCCAGCTCACCCTCAACAGTTTCCAATCAGCCCCAGCATTTT. The full variable domain, completed using reference TRBV18 and TRBJ1-5, is NAGVMQNPRHLVRRRGQEARLRCSPMKGHSHVYWYRQLPEEGLKFMVYLQKENIIDESGMPKERFSAEFPKEGPSILRIQQVVRGDSAAYFCASSPSTVSNQPQHFGDGTRLSIL.

The chain couples TRBV4-2 to TRBJ2-3; no definite D call. The V end lost 1 base, the J end lost 6 bases, and 20 bases lay between the germline ends. The CDR3 length is 17 residues. Looked up from germline, CDR1 is LGHNA and CDR2 is YNFKEQ. In DNA form, the CDR3 reads TGTGCCAGCAGCCAAGGCTTCGATGGCCGTTCAATGGATACGCAGTATTTT. Translating it yields CASSQGFDGRSMDTQYF.

V and J are TRBV15 and TRBJ2-1; TRBD2 matches 9 bases. CDR1 and CDR2 from the germline V gene are LNHNV and YYDKDF (reference sequence). V trimming: 0 bases; J trimming: 2 bases; junction bases outside the gene matches: 2. The CDR3 sequence is 16 residues long. This CDR3 is CATSREASGTYNEQFF. The DNA for the CDR3 is TGTGCCACCAGCAGAGAGGCTAGCGGGACCTACAATGAGCAGTTCTTC. Drawing the rest from reference TRBV15 and TRBJ2-1, the complete variable domain is DAMVIQNPRYQVTQFGKPVTLSCSQTLNHNVMYWYQQKSSQAPKLLFHYYDKDFNNEADTPDNFQSRRPNTSFCFLDIRSPGLGDTAMYLCATSREASGTYNEQFFGPGTRLTVL.

The chain has TRBV7-2 and TRBJ1-2; D perhaps matches TRBD1 (6 bases). The CDR3 is made up of 15 amino acids. Germline V gene sequence: CDR1 SGHTA, CDR2 FQGNSA. V was clipped by 7 bases and J by 8 bases, with 23 bases between them. In DNA form, the CDR3 reads TGTGCCAGCACTGAAGGGGGGGGGCTGTTAGGCGGCTACACCTTC. Its translation is CASTEGGGLLGGYTF.

This clone was observed once. The chain links TRBV28 to TRBJ1-5; D remains ambiguous. V lost 8 bases to trimming and J lost 3 bases, with 11 bases between them. CDR3 length equals 13 residues. Germline-derived CDR1 and CDR2 are MDHEN and SYDVKM. The CDR3 DNA reads TGTGCCAGCCTTGGGCAGAACAATCAGCCCCAGCATTTT. Translation gives CASLGQNNQPQHF.

This clone turned up a few times. The chain combines TRBV6-5 with TRBJ2-3, with 12 bases identical to TRBD2. The CDR3 totals 14 residues. The germline V gene encodes CDR1 MNHEY and CDR2 SVGAGI. The V gene end was trimmed by 6 bases and the J gene end by 3 bases; junction bases not matched to a gene: 1. CDR3 in amino acids: CASRGTSGTDTQYF. Here the CDR3 DNA reads TGTGCCAGCAGGGGGACTAGCGGGACAGATACGCAGTATTTT.

The rearrangement uses TRBV30 and TRBJ2-1; D might be TRBD1 (6 bases). V was shortened by 3 bases and J by 6 bases, with 33 bases between the two germline ends. Germline lookup yields CDR1 GTSNPN and CDR2 SVGIG (reference sequence). CDR3 length: 20 residues. Here the CDR3 DNA reads TGTGCCTGGAGCGCACCTTTATCCCCCCCCCGGGACACACGAGGCAATGAGCAGTTCTTC. Translated: CAWSAPLSPPRDTRGNEQFF.

The chain couples TRBV6-5 to TRBJ2-1; 9 bases match TRBD1. CDR1 is MNHEY and CDR2 is SVGAGI in the germline V gene. This CDR3 region has 13 residues. J lost 9 bases, V lost 6 bases, and 6 bases had no gene match. The DNA of the CDR3 is TGTGCCAGCAGAACCGGGACAGGGCCTGAGCAGTTCTTC. It encodes CASRTGTGPEQFF.

The rearrangement uses TRBV19 and TRBJ1-5; maybe TRBD1 (6 bases). V lost 8 bases to trimming and J lost 0 bases, with 20 bases between them. The CDR3 totals 17 residues. Germline V lookup: CDR1 LNHDA, CDR2 SQIVND (reference sequence). The DNA of the CDR3 is TGTGCCAGTGCTAGCTTCCGGGACAATTATAGCAATCAGCCCCAGCATTTT. It codes for CASASFRDNYSNQPQHF. The whole variable domain, remainder taken from reference TRBV19 and TRBJ1-5, is DGGITQSPKYLFRKEGQNVTLSCEQNLNHDAMYWYRQDPGQGLRLIYYSQIVNDFQKGDIAEGYSVSREKKESFPLTVTSAQKNPTAFYLCASASFRDNYSNQPQHFGDGTRLSIL.

This sequence joins TRBV12-3 or TRBV12-4 and TRBJ2-7; the match to TRBD1 covers 9 bases. This CDR3 is 13 amino acids long. V was pared by 8 bases and J by 3 bases, with 5 bases of the junction left unmatched. CDR3 bases: TGTGCCAGCCTAGCGACAGGGGGCTACGAGCAGTACTTC. Translated, it gives CASLATGGYEQYF.

The rearrangement joins TRBV2 to TRBJ1-2, with 7 bases identical to TRBD1. Germline V gene data show CDR1 as SNHLY and CDR2 as FYNNEI. The CDR3 is 13 amino acids. With 7 bases clipped from V and 8 bases from J, the junction kept 10 bases outside the gene matches. This CDR3 reads CASIAGQSIGYTF. The CDR3 DNA reads TGTGCCAGCATAGCGGGACAGTCGATAGGCTACACCTTC.

The rearrangement joins TRBV7-9 to TRBJ2-1, with D perhaps TRBD2 (7 bases). With 1 base removed from V and 8 bases from J, the gap between germline ends came to 15 bases. This CDR3 spans 15 amino acids. The germline V gene has CDR1 SEHNR and CDR2 FQNEAQ (reference sequence). The CDR3 spells CASSLEGGFNYEQFF. The DNA of the CDR3 is TGTGCCAGCAGCTTAGAGGGGGGGTTCAATTATGAGCAGTTCTTC.

The J gene is TRBJ2-3, the V gene TRBV4-2, with 15 bases that match TRBD2. With 4 bases clipped from V and 7 bases from J, the junction kept 6 bases outside the gene matches. CDR1 is LGHNA, CDR2 YNFKEQ, per germline. The CDR3 has 16 residues. CDR3 bases: TGTGCCAGCAGCCCGGGACTAGCGGGAGGAATCAATACGCAGTATTTT. It codes for CASSPGLAGGINTQYF.